This T cell receptor (beta chain) comes out of a study of blood T cell repertoires in COVID-19. As for the study in general: T cells, B-cell-depleted T cells, or PBMCs provided the cDNA or gDNA that served as material.

Methods used by the authors: Cell counts per sample came from amplifying reference gene primers. Libraries were prepared by immunoSEQ multiplex PCR; TCRdb keeps only in-frame clonotypes and omits some of them. From that table come the V and J calls and clone size; the DNA was used to work out D and trimming. The sample holds 200,000 or so clones, roughly 82% seen once. Germline CDR1 is LGHNA and CDR2 is YNFKEQ. Trimming took off 3 bases at V and 4 bases at J, with 15 bases between the two ends. The CDR3 contains 15 residues. Input material: peripheral blood. This receptor was obtained from a woman aged 30 to 39 with acute or convalescent COVID-19. The chain carries TRBV4-2 and TRBJ2-5; the D gene is possibly TRBD2 (6 bases). This CDR3 is CASSQTSAGLETQYF. The CDR3 DNA is TGTGCCAGCAGCCAGACCTCGGCGGGGCTAGAGACCCAGTACTTC.